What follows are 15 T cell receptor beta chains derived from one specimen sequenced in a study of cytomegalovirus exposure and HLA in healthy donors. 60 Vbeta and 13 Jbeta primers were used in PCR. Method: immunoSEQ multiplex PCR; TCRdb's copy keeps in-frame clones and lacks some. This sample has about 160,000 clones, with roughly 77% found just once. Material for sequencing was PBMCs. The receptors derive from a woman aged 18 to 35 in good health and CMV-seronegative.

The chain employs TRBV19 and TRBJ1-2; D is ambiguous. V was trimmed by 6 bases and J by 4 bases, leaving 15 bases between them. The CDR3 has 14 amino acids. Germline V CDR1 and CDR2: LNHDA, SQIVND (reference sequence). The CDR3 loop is CASRGLPGPYGYTF. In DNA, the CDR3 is TGTGCCAGTAGAGGACTTCCCGGCCCCTATGGCTACACCTTC.

The CDR3: CASRGQGNYGYTF. CDR3 bases: TGTGCCAGCAGAGGACAGGGAAACTATGGCTACACCTTC. The chain uses TRBV6-1 and TRBJ1-2; TRBD1 matches 8 bases. The CDR3 length is 13 residues. The ends lost 6 bases at V and 2 bases at J; junction bases unmatched: 2. Germline CDR1 is MNHNS and CDR2 is SASEGT.

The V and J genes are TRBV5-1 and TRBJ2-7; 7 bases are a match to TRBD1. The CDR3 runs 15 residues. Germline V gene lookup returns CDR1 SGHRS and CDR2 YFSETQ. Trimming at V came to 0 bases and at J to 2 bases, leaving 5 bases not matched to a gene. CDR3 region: CASSLAGTATYEQYF. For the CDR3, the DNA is TGCGCCAGCAGCTTGGCGGGGACAGCGACCTACGAGCAGTACTTC.

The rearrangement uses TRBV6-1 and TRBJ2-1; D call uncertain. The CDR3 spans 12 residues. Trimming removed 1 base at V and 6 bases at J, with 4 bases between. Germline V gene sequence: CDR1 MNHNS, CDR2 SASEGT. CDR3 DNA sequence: TGTGCCAGCAGTGAAGGCGGCAATGAGCAGTTCTTC. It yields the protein CASSEGGNEQFF.

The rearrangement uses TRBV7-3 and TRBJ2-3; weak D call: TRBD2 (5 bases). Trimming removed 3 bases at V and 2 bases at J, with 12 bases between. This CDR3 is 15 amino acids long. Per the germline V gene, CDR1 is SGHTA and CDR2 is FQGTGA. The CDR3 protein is CASSFSRGFTDTQYF. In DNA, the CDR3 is TGTGCCAGCAGCTTCAGCCGAGGGTTCACAGATACGCAGTATTTT.

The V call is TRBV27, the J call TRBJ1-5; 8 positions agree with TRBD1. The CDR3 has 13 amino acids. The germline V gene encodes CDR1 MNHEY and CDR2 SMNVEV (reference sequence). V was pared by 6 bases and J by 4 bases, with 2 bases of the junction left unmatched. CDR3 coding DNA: TGTGCCAGCAGGAACAGGGGGAATCAGCCCCAGCATTTT. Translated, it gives CASRNRGNQPQHF.

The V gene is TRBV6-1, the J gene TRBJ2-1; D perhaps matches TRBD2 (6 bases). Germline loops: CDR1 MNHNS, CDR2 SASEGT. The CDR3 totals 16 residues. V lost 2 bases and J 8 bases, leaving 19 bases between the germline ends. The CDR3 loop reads CASSERTGLSRHEQFF. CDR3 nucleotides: TGTGCCAGCAGTGAACGCACGGGACTGTCACGCCATGAGCAGTTCTTC.

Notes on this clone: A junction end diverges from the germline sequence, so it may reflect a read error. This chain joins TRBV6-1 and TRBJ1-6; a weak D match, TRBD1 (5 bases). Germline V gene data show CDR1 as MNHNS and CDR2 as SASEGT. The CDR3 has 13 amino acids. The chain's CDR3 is CASSEMQGQAPLF. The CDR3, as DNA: TGTGCCAGCAGTGAAATGCAAGGACAAGCACCCCTTTTT.

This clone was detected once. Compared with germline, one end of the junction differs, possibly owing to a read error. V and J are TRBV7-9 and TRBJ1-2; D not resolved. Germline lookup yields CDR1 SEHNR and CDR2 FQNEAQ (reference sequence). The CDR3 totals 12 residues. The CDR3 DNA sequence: TGTTCCAGCAGCTTATATCCGGGTGGCTACACCTTC. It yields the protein CSSSLYPGGYTF. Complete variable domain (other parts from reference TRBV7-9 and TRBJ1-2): DTGVSQNPRHKITKRGQNVTFRCDPISEHNRLYWYRQTLGQGPEFLTYFQNEAQLEKSRLLSDRFSAERPKGSFSTLEIQRTEQGDSAMYLCSSSLYPGGYTFGSGTRLTVV.

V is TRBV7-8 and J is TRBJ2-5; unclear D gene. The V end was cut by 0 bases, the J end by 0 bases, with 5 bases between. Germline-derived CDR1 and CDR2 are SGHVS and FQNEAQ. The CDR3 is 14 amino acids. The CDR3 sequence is CASSLAGYQETQYF. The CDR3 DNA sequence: TGTGCCAGCAGCTTAGCCGGGTACCAAGAGACCCAGTACTTC.

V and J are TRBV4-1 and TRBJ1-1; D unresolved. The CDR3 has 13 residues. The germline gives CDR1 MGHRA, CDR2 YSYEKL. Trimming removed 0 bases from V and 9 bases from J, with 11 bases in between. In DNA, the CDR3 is TGCGCCAGCAGCCAAGAGGCGGCAAAGAAAGCTTTCTTT. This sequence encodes CASSQEAAKKAFF.

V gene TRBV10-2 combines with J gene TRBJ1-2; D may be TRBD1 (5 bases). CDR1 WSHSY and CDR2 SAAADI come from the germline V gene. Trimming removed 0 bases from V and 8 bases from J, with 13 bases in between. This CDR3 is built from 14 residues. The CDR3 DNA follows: TGCGCCAGCAGTGAGTCGACAGCTCCTAAAGGCTACACCTTC. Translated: CASSESTAPKGYTF.

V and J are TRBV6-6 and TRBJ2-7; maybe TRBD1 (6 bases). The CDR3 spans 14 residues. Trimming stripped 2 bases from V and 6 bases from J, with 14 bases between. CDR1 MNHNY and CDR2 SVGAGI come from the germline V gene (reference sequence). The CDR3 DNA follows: TGTGCCAGCAGTTACCTCGGGACAATATCCGAGCAGTACTTC. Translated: CASSYLGTISEQYF.

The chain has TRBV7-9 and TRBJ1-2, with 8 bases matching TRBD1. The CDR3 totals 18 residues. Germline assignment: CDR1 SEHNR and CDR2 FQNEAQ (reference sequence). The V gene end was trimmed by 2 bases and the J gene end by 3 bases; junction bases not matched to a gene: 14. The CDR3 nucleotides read TGTGCCAGCAGCTTAATTGTCACTCGGGACAGGCGGTACTATGGCTACACCTTC. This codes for CASSLIVTRDRRYYGYTF. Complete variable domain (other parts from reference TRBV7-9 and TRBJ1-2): DTGVSQNPRHKITKRGQNVTFRCDPISEHNRLYWYRQTLGQGPEFLTYFQNEAQLEKSRLLSDRFSAERPKGSFSTLEIQRTEQGDSAMYLCASSLIVTRDRRYYGYTFGSGTRLTVV.

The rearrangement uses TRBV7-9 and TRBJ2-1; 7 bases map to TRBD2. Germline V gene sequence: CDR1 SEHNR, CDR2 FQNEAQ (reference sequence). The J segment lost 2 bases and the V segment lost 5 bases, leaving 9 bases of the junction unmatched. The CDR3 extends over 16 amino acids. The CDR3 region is CASSISRAGAYNEQFF. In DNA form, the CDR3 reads TGTGCCAGCAGCATCAGTCGGGCGGGGGCCTACAATGAGCAGTTCTTC.